This is a list of T cell receptor beta chains from one sample in a study of shared clonotypes between healthy human individuals. Profiled with immunoSEQ multiplex PCR; TCRdb holds only in-frame clones, not every one. The sample lists about 2.4 million clones; approximately 93% were seen once. Sequencing was carried out using naive CD4+ T cells from PBMCs. Receptors were obtained from a man in his late teens or twenties in good health. Some clones in this sample may be carry-over from other donors' samples. CDR3s include the opening cysteine and the closing phenylalanine or tryptophan. D genes are given only for firm matches. Rows give clone size only sometimes, using once, few, many, or a class for an expanded clone.

v_gene	abundance	j_gene	d_gene	CDR3nt	CDR3aa
TRBV29-1	NA	TRBJ1-1	NA	TGCAGCGTTGTACAGAGTGACACTGAAGCTTTCTTT	CSVVQSDTEAFF
TRBV5-1	once	TRBJ1-2	NA	TGCGCCAGCAGCTCGCGGGGGAACTATGGCTACACCTTC	CASSSRGNYGYTF
TRBV28	NA	TRBJ2-1	NA	TGTGCCAGCAGTTTGGACAGTTATAATGAGCAGTTCTTC	CASSLDSYNEQFF
TRBV14	NA	TRBJ2-7	TRBD1	TGTGCCAGCAGCCAGGGACAGGTCTACGAGCAGTACTTC	CASSQGQVYEQYF
TRBV7-3	NA	TRBJ2-3	NA	TGTGCCAGCAGCCCGGCGGGAACAGATACGCAGTATTTT	CASSPAGTDTQYF
TRBV29-1	NA	TRBJ2-7	NA	TGCAGCGCCGATATAGGGGCGGAGAGCTCCTACGAGCAGTACTTC	CSADIGAESSYEQYF
TRBV29-1	NA	TRBJ2-1	NA	TGCAGCGTTGCCGGAAGATGGGGCGGGAAAAGAAACTCCTACAATGAGCAGTTCTTC	CSVAGRWGGKRNSYNEQFF
TRBV28	NA	TRBJ1-5	NA	TGTGCCAGCAGAGTACAGGGAGGAAATCAGCCCCAGCATTTT	CASRVQGGNQPQHF
TRBV29-1	NA	TRBJ2-1	TRBD2	TGCAGCGTTGAAAAATGGGCTAGCGGGAGAAATTTTGAGCAGTTCTTC	CSVEKWASGRNFEQFF
TRBV19	NA	TRBJ2-1	TRBD2	TGTGCCAGTAGGGAGATAGCGGGGAAACACAATGAGCAGTTCTTC	CASREIAGKHNEQFF